This TCR beta chain originates from a study of monozygotic twins with inflammatory bowel disease. Study-level results: Clonotype sharing was lower in IBD patients than healthy twins, most markedly with disease activity.

As regards this clonotype: Its target is unknown.

TCRdb re-called the 5' RACE reads; every CDR3 protein appears as one record, without DNA. Its table records over 130,000 distinct CDR3 sequences. This CDR3 has 14 amino acids. The J gene is TRBJ1-6, the V gene TRBV12-3 or TRBV12-4. This TCR derives from a human donor with ulcerative colitis or Crohn's disease, or a healthy co-twin of an affected twin (not recorded which). The source material was blood. CDR3 protein: CASSYGQNNSPLHF.